These 31 T cell receptor beta chains share one sample of origin, sequenced in a study of graft-versus-host responses after intestinal transplantation. Here immunoSEQ multiplex PCR was the method, and the copy in TCRdb shows in-frame clones only, minus some. Among roughly 11,000 clones, approximately 91% were seen once, and the ten largest hold 3% to 4%. Time point described: postoperative day 105 after intestinal transplantation (dayNNNN = postoperative day). The sample was PBMCs, taken 105 days after intestinal transplantation. The receptors come from a human patient who received an intestinal transplant, so some T cells may come from the graft donor.

The J gene is TRBJ2-1, the V gene TRBV7-9; D is unresolved. Germline V gene data show CDR1 as SEHNR and CDR2 as FQNEAQ (reference sequence). This CDR3 is built from 16 residues. Between the trimmed V and J ends, which lost 5 bases and 2 bases, there was a span of 16 bases. The CDR3 is CASSLPQKSAYNEQFF. CDR3 nucleotides: TGTGCCAGCAGCCTCCCACAGAAATCTGCCTACAATGAGCAGTTCTTC. Drawing the rest from reference TRBV7-9 and TRBJ2-1, the complete variable domain is DTGVSQNPRHKITKRGQNVTFRCDPISEHNRLYWYRQTLGQGPEFLTYFQNEAQLEKSRLLSDRFSAERPKGSFSTLEIQRTEQGDSAMYLCASSLPQKSAYNEQFFGPGTRLTVL.

This clone is a singleton in its sample. The CDR3: CASSQDLANTEAFF. CDR3 DNA sequence: TGCGCCAGCAGCCAAGATCTAGCGAACACTGAAGCTTTCTTT. The chain uses TRBV4-1 and TRBJ1-1; D is undetermined. The CDR3 extends over 14 amino acids. V dropped 0 bases and J dropped 1 base, with 6 bases sitting between them. From germline, CDR1 is MGHRA and CDR2 YSYEKL.

The DNA of the CDR3 is TGTGCCAGCAGTTTTTTTACCTCAACAGATACGCAGTATTTT. It specifies CASSFFTSTDTQYF. The chain carries TRBV28 and TRBJ2-3; D is uncertain. This CDR3 is built from 14 residues. Trimming took 3 bases from V and 3 from J, leaving 10 bases between them. Germline V gene data show CDR1 as MDHEN and CDR2 as SYDVKM.

The rearrangement joins TRBV4-3 to TRBJ2-3, with 13 bases aligning to TRBD2. CDR1 LGHNA and CDR2 YSLEER come from the germline V gene. The CDR3 loop spans 19 amino acids. Unmatched junction bases numbered 10, after V lost 3 bases and J lost 1 base. Here the CDR3 reads CASSHYPIGLAGGTDTQYF. DNA of the CDR3: TGCGCCAGCAGCCATTATCCCATCGGACTAGCGGGGGGCACAGATACGCAGTATTTT.

The chain has TRBV23-1 and TRBJ2-3, with TRBD2 matching over 15 bases. TRBV23-1 is noted as an ORF with a role that remains uncertain. Unmatched junction bases numbered 15, after V lost 1 base and J lost 4 bases. CDR3 length equals 21 residues. The CDR3 protein is CASSQLDVCGTSGGRSDTQYF. The DNA of the CDR3 is TGCGCCAGCAGTCAATTAGACGTCTGCGGGACTAGCGGGGGGCGATCAGATACGCAGTATTTT.

The chain links TRBV6-5 to TRBJ1-4; the D is unclear. Germline V gene sequence: CDR1 MNHEY, CDR2 SVGAGI. This CDR3 spans 11 amino acids. With 6 bases removed from V and 5 bases from J, the gap between germline ends came to 4 bases. CDR3 in DNA: TGTGCCAGCAGCAGAAATGAAAAACTGTTTTTT. Its translation: CASSRNEKLFF.

The chain carries TRBV9 and TRBJ2-1; maybe TRBD1 (5 bases). The ends were cut back, 3 bases at V and 7 bases at J, with 14 bases in the middle. The germline V gene has CDR1 SGDLS and CDR2 YYNGEE. This CDR3 is 14 amino acids long. As DNA, the CDR3 is TGTGCCAGCAGCGGGGAAGGGGCCCGGAATGAGCAGTTCTTC. Translating it yields CASSGEGARNEQFF.

This chain connects TRBV7-3 to TRBJ1-1; TRBD1 agrees at 8 bases. The length of the CDR3 is 14 residues. Germline V gene lookup returns CDR1 SGHTA and CDR2 FQGTGA. Unmatched junction bases numbered 4, after V lost 5 bases and J lost 2 bases. In nucleotides, the CDR3 is TGTGCCAGCAGCGTACAGGGGGGAAACACTGAAGCTTTCTTT. This gives the protein CASSVQGGNTEAFF.

The V gene is TRBV5-6, the J gene TRBJ2-7; perhaps TRBD2 as D (5 bases). Germline V gives CDR1 SGHDT, CDR2 YYEEEE. V gave up 2 bases and J gave up 8 bases, with 14 bases separating them. The CDR3 is 13 amino acids. The CDR3: CASSFGGRRQQYF. The DNA for the CDR3 is TGTGCCAGCAGCTTTGGAGGCAGGCGGCAGCAGTACTTC. Combining the CDR3 with reference TRBV5-6 and TRBJ2-7 gives the whole variable domain DAGVTQSPTHLIKTRGQQVTLRCSPKSGHDTVSWYQQALGQGPQFIFQYYEEEERQRGNFPDRFSGHQFPNYSSELNVNALLLGDSALYLCASSFGGRRQQYFGPGTRLTVT.

The genes are TRBV6-5 and TRBJ1-6; unclear D gene. This CDR3 has 13 amino acids. The V gene lost 8 bases and the J gene lost 3 bases, with 8 bases spanning the gap. In germline, CDR1 is MNHEY, CDR2 SVGAGI. The DNA of the CDR3 is TGTGCCAGCTTGGAGATCTATAATTCACCCCTCCACTTT. Translation: CASLEIYNSPLHF.

V and J are TRBV5-6 and TRBJ1-4; D may be TRBD1 (5 bases). The V gene's germline CDR1 is SGHDT and CDR2 YYEEEE. This CDR3 has 15 amino acids. V shed 1 base and J shed 8 bases, with 15 bases lying between them. This CDR3 is CASSLLTGTLEKLFF. The CDR3 coding sequence is TGTGCCAGCAGCTTGCTGACGGGGACCCTCGAAAAACTGTTTTTT.

The chain links TRBV7-3 to TRBJ2-3; D is unclear. There are 14 residues in the CDR3. Looked up from germline, CDR1 is SGHTA and CDR2 is FQGTGA. V lost 5 bases and J lost 0, with 9 bases in between. This CDR3 reads CASSRLTSTDTQYF. The CDR3 DNA follows: TGTGCCAGCAGCCGCCTTACTAGCACAGATACGCAGTATTTT.

The rearrangement links TRBV27 to TRBJ1-1; D ambiguous. The CDR3 sequence is 17 residues long. Germline-derived CDR1 and CDR2 are MNHEY and SMNVEV (reference sequence). V shed 3 bases and J shed 6 bases, with 23 bases lying between them. CDR3 region: CASSFLGRFGIRAEAFF. In nucleotides, the CDR3 is TGTGCCAGCAGTTTCCTCGGCAGGTTTGGGATTAGAGCTGAAGCTTTCTTT.

The chain couples TRBV12-5 to TRBJ2-5; D is possibly TRBD1 (6 bases). Trimming removed 3 bases from V and 7 bases from J, with 15 bases in between. The CDR3 sequence is 14 residues long. Germline CDR1 and CDR2: LGHNT and FRNRAP. CDR3 amino acids: CASGFLPGHRTQYF. DNA for the CDR3: TGTGCTAGTGGTTTCCTGCCGGGACACCGGACCCAGTACTTC. Using reference TRBV12-5 and TRBJ2-5 for the parts outside the CDR3, the full variable domain is DARVTQTPRHKVTEMGQEVTMRCQPILGHNTVFWYRQTMMQGLELLAYFRNRAPLDDSGMPKDRFSAEMPDATLATLKIQPSEPRDSAVYFCASGFLPGHRTQYFGPGTRLLVL.

DNA for the CDR3: TGTGCCAGCTCACCAAGGGTGCAGAGCACAGATACGCAGTATTTT. It codes for CASSPRVQSTDTQYF. This chain connects TRBV18 to TRBJ2-3, with unresolved D. There are 15 residues in the CDR3. Trimming cost V 2 bases and J 0 bases, with 9 bases left between them. Germline assignment: CDR1 KGHSH and CDR2 LQKENI. Filled out from reference TRBV18 and TRBJ2-3, the complete variable domain reads NAGVMQNPRHLVRRRGQEARLRCSPMKGHSHVYWYRQLPEEGLKFMVYLQKENIIDESGMPKERFSAEFPKEGPSILRIQQVVRGDSAAYFCASSPRVQSTDTQYFGPGTRLTVL.

The V call is TRBV5-1, the J call TRBJ2-2; no clear D. Trimming took 4 bases from V and 2 from J, leaving 3 bases between them. There are 12 residues in the CDR3. Looked up from germline, CDR1 is SGHRS and CDR2 is YFSETQ. CDR3 DNA sequence: TGCGCCAGCAGCCTTAACACCGGGGAGCTGTTTTTT. Its translation: CASSLNTGELFF.

The J gene is TRBJ2-3, the V gene TRBV11-2; D may be TRBD1 or TRBD2 (6 bases each). CDR3 size: 13 residues. The V end lost 4 bases, the J end lost 5 bases, and 10 bases lay between the germline ends. Germline-derived CDR1 and CDR2 are SGHAT and FQNNGV. The CDR3 nucleotides read TGTGCCAGCAGCTCGGGGGCCAAAGATACGCAGTATTTT. This codes for CASSSGAKDTQYF.

The CDR3 nucleotides read TGTGCCAGCAGCTCACTGAGCACAGATACGCAGTATTTT. It translates to CASSSLSTDTQYF. The chain uses TRBV27 and TRBJ2-3; D ambiguous. The V gene lost 6 bases and the J gene lost 0 bases, with 7 bases spanning the gap. The CDR3 runs 13 residues. Germline values: CDR1 MNHEY, CDR2 SMNVEV (reference sequence).

The chain links TRBV5-6 to TRBJ2-5; D is unresolved. CDR1 is SGHDT, CDR2 YYEEEE, per germline. Trimming removed 2 bases from V and 5 bases from J, with 16 bases in between. This CDR3 region has 15 residues. The CDR3 bases are TGTGCCAGCAGCTTTGGAGTAGGTGGTGCGGAGACCCAGTACTTC. It encodes CASSFGVGGAETQYF.

V is TRBV11-1 and J is TRBJ2-7; 14 bases are a match to TRBD2. This CDR3 has 16 amino acids. Germline trimming cut 5 bases from V and 4 bases from J; bases unmatched to any gene: 7. The germline gives CDR1 SGHAT, CDR2 FQDESV (reference sequence). The CDR3 loop is CASSPVGTSGSYEQYF. The CDR3, as DNA: TGTGCCAGCAGCCCCGTGGGGACTAGCGGGAGTTACGAGCAGTACTTC.

The rearrangement joins TRBV7-6 to TRBJ2-3, with 7 bases that match TRBD1. Per germline, CDR1 SGHVS and CDR2 FNYEAQ. The CDR3 has 15 amino acids. Unmatched junction bases numbered 8, after V lost 5 bases and J lost 3 bases. This chain's CDR3 is CASSDEGAKTDTQYF. CDR3 coding DNA: TGTGCCAGCAGCGACGAGGGGGCGAAAACAGATACGCAGTATTTT. The whole variable domain, filled in from reference TRBV7-6 and TRBJ2-3, reads GAGVSQSPRYKVTKRGQDVALRCDPISGHVSLYWYRQALGQGPEFLTYFNYEAQQDKSGLPNDRFSAERPEGSISTLTIQRTEQRDSAMYRCASSDEGAKTDTQYFGPGTRLTVL.

The genes are TRBV11-3 and TRBJ2-3; TRBD2 matches 7 bases. The trim removed 1 base at V and 2 bases at J, leaving 6 bases unmatched. This CDR3 has 16 residues. CDR1 and CDR2 from the germline V gene are SGHNT and YENEEA. The CDR3 coding sequence is TGTGCCAGCAGCTTAGGGCGAGCGGGGTCCACAGATACGCAGTATTTT. Its translation is CASSLGRAGSTDTQYF. Combining the CDR3 with reference TRBV11-3 and TRBJ2-3 gives the whole variable domain EAGVVQSPRYKIIEKKQPVAFWCNPISGHNTLYWYLQNLGQGPELLIRYENEEAVDDSQLPKDRFSAERLKGVDSTLKIQPAELGDSAVYLCASSLGRAGSTDTQYFGPGTRLTVL.

This chain links TRBV7-3 with TRBJ2-1; the match to TRBD2 covers 15 bases. This CDR3 comprises 16 residues. Trimming cost V 2 bases and J 7 bases; bases outside gene matches: 3. From germline, CDR1 is SGHTA and CDR2 FQGTGA. Written as DNA, the CDR3 is TGTGCCAGCAGCTTAGGGACTAGCGGGGGGCGGAATGAGCAGTTCTTC. Translation gives CASSLGTSGGRNEQFF.

The chain employs TRBV12-5 and TRBJ1-1; D remains unclear. Looked up from germline, CDR1 is LGHNT and CDR2 is FRNRAP. This CDR3 comprises 13 residues. Trimming removed 6 bases from V and 3 bases from J, with 11 bases in between. CDR3 residues: CASGLSGYTEAFF. CDR3 in DNA: TGTGCTAGTGGGTTGTCGGGGTACACTGAAGCTTTCTTT.

The table lists this clone with a count of one. This chain joins TRBV4-2 and TRBJ2-3; tentative D call: TRBD2 (5 bases). V lost 1 base and J lost 5, with 10 bases in between. The CDR3 runs 14 residues. From germline, CDR1 is LGHNA and CDR2 YNFKEQ. Written as DNA, the CDR3 is TGTGCCAGCAGCCAAGTTGCGGGTTTAGATACGCAGTATTTT. Amino acids: CASSQVAGLDTQYF.

This clone was observed a single time. The CDR3 sequence is CASSSRQGSTDTQYF. CDR3 nucleotide sequence: TGTGCCAGCAGCTCCCGACAGGGTAGCACAGATACGCAGTATTTT. The chain has TRBV7-9 and TRBJ2-3, with TRBD1 matching over 7 bases. CDR1 SEHNR and CDR2 FQNEAQ come from the germline V gene (reference sequence). This CDR3 is 15 amino acids long. Unmatched junction bases numbered 4, after V lost 4 bases and J lost 0 bases.

This rearrangement joins TRBV18 to TRBJ2-7, with D possibly being TRBD2 (6 bases). Germline CDR1 reads KGHSH; CDR2 reads LQKENI. CDR3 length: 14 amino acids. V lost 5 bases to trimming and J lost 1 base, with 12 bases between them. CDR3 loop: CASSTGTLSYEQYF. In nucleotides, the CDR3 is TGTGCCAGCTCAACCGGGACTCTATCCTACGAGCAGTACTTC.

The chain recombines TRBV5-6 with TRBJ1-2; D ambiguous. Between the trimmed V and J ends, which lost 4 bases and 2 bases, there was a span of 15 bases. CDR1 is SGHDT, CDR2 YYEEEE, per germline. The CDR3 totals 15 residues. The CDR3 DNA is TGTGCCAGCAGCGCGGTCGAGGGTCGGAACTATGGCTACACCTTC. It codes for CASSAVEGRNYGYTF.

The chain recombines TRBV18 with TRBJ2-6; D gene ambiguous. Trimming left V 3 bases short and J 1 base short, with 4 bases between. The CDR3 covers 14 residues. CDR1 is KGHSH and CDR2 is LQKENI in the germline V gene. The CDR3 sequence is CASSPRSGANVLTF. The CDR3 nucleotides are TGTGCCAGCTCACCCAGATCTGGGGCCAACGTCCTGACTTTC.

This clone was observed a single time. The rearrangement links TRBV30 to TRBJ1-5; D gene unclear. This CDR3 contains 13 residues. Germline values: CDR1 GTSNPN, CDR2 SVGIG (reference sequence). The ends were cut back, 2 bases at V and 3 bases at J, with 8 bases in the middle. The CDR3 DNA follows: TGTGCCTGGAGTCTAGAACTCAATCAGCCCCAGCATTTT. This codes for CAWSLELNQPQHF.

This chain links TRBV5-6 with TRBJ2-3; the D is unclear. The V and J ends lost 0 bases and 1 base respectively, with 9 bases between them. The CDR3 consists of 15 residues. Looked up from germline, CDR1 is SGHDT and CDR2 is YYEEEE. The CDR3 sequence: CASSLGVEGTDTQYF. CDR3 in DNA: TGTGCCAGCAGCTTGGGGGTTGAAGGCACAGATACGCAGTATTTT.